This record covers a single TCR beta chain. The CDR3 runs to 18 residues. Germline CDR1 LGHNA, CDR2 YSLEER. J gave up 4 bases and V 5 bases, and 16 bases lay outside the gene matches. This record comes from a study of T cell changes during pregnancy in multiple sclerosis. Profiling relied on immunoSEQ multiplex PCR, and the TCRdb table lists in-frame clones only, not all of them. The sample contains around 34,000 clones, approximately 90% of which appear only once. Sample: CD8+ T cells from peripheral blood mononuclear cells, taken before pregnancy. This sequence originates from a female donor with multiple sclerosis, enrolled in a pregnancy study. The J gene is TRBJ2-3, the V gene TRBV4-3, with 9 positions matching TRBD1. DNA for the CDR3: TGCGCCAGCAGCGAGAGAACCCAACAGGGGGCTGTGGCAGATACGCAGTATTTT. Protein: CASSERTQQGAVADTQYF.